One and the same sample provided the 26 T cell receptor beta chains below, sequenced in a study of regulatory T cells in long-lasting Graves disease. Arm-PCR of CDR3 regions with iRepertoire HTBI primers generated TCR beta libraries. TCRdb recomputed calls from the multiplex PCR reads with MiXCR, one row per CDR3 protein. Here the sample spans 350,000 to 450,000 distinct CDR3 sequences, 10% to 15% being singletons. Described time point: newly diagnosed GD, antithyroid drugs for less than 3 months. Extracted PBMC RNA gave rise to the TCR library. The sample was also reused in another study, on T cells in Graves' hyperthyroidism and ophthalmopathy.

Material: peripheral blood mononuclear cells (PBMCs), obtained at new diagnosis, from a patient treated with antithyroid drugs. The source is a woman aged 18-30 years with Graves disease.

The chain combines TRBV7-2 with TRBJ2-7; 10 bases align to TRBD1. Germline CDR1 is SGHTA and CDR2 is FQGNSA. The CDR3 runs 15 residues. The V segment lost 6 bases and the J segment 0 bases; nucleotides outside the gene matches: 5. CDR3 in amino acids: CASSNRDRGSYEQYV. In DNA form, the CDR3 reads TGTGCCAGCAGTAACCGGGACAGGGGCTCCTACGAGCAGTACGTC.

This clonotype was seen repeatedly, ten times or more. J is TRBJ1-2 and V is TRBV4-2; 9 nucleotides match TRBD1. This CDR3 is 16 amino acids long. The germline V gene has CDR1 LGHNA and CDR2 YNFKEQ. The V segment lost 1 base and the J segment 8 bases; nucleotides outside the gene matches: 11. The CDR3 protein is CASSQVIGDRVTGYTF. For the CDR3, the DNA is TGTGCCAGCAGCCAAGTGATTGGGGACAGGGTAACGGGCTACACCTTC.

This clonotype has ten or more counts. The V gene is TRBV7-9, the J gene TRBJ2-5; D remains ambiguous. Germline CDR1 SEHNR, CDR2 FQNEAQ (reference sequence). Trimming shortened V by 1 base and J by 3 bases, and 18 bases separated the two germline ends. CDR3 size: 17 residues. Here the CDR3 DNA reads TGTGCCAGCAGCTTAGGCGCAATAAGATGGGGAAAAGAGACCCAGTACTTC. This translates into CASSLGAIRWGKETQYF.

V is TRBV3-1 and J is TRBJ2-3, with D unclear. V lost 3 bases and J lost 2, with 6 bases in between. This CDR3 spans 13 amino acids. Per germline, CDR1 LGHDT and CDR2 YNNKEL (reference sequence). CDR3 residues: CASSHVNTDTQYF. In DNA form, the CDR3 reads TGTGCCAGCAGCCACGTCAACACAGATACGCAGTATTTT.

As regards this clonotype: Given a far larger clone just one base away, this is likely a sequencing read error. The V call is TRBV6-2 or TRBV6-3, the J call TRBJ2-5, with 11 positions matching TRBD2. The germline CDR1 and CDR2 sequences are MNHEY and SVGEGT. The CDR3 contains 15 residues. Germline trimming cut 5 bases from V and 11 bases from J; bases unmatched to any gene: 13. The CDR3 DNA sequence: TGTGCCAGCAGTCCTCTAGCGGGGGGTAGCCTGGAGCAGTACTTC. Its protein product is CASSPLAGGSLEQYF.

V gene TRBV4-2 combines with J gene TRBJ2-2; D might be TRBD2 (6 bases). Trimming took 1 base from V and 4 from J, leaving 13 bases between them. This CDR3 contains 16 residues. Germline CDR1 LGHNA, CDR2 YNFKEQ. CDR3 protein: CASSQAGTASTGELFF. CDR3 bases: TGTGCCAGCAGCCAAGCCGGGACTGCGAGCACCGGGGAGCTGTTTTTT.

In its sample, this clonotype was seen many times. The rearrangement uses TRBV3-1 and TRBJ1-2; 7 nucleotides agree with TRBD1. The CDR3 totals 15 residues. V shed 0 bases and J 6 bases; nucleotides not matched to a gene: 7. Germline loops: CDR1 LGHDT, CDR2 YNNKEL (reference sequence). The CDR3 is CASSQDGRGRNGYTF. In DNA, the CDR3 is TGTGCCAGCAGCCAAGACGGGAGGGGGCGGAATGGCTACACCTTC.

This clonotype was found many times. The chain recombines TRBV20-1 with TRBJ1-5; no reliable D call. The length of the CDR3 is 14 residues. Germline V gene lookup returns CDR1 DFQATT and CDR2 SNEGSKA (reference sequence). Trimming pared 3 bases from V and 6 bases from J, leaving 15 bases between. The CDR3 nucleotides are TGCAGTGCTAGGGGCGGACCCGAAGGTCAGCCCCAGCATTTT. This translates into CSARGGPEGQPQHF.

On this clonotype itself: A much larger clone is a single base away; this may be a read error. The chain recombines TRBV7-9 with TRBJ1-1, with D possibly matching TRBD1 (5 bases). The CDR3 covers 14 residues. CDR1 is SEHNR, CDR2 FQNEAQ, per germline (reference sequence). For the CDR3, the DNA is TGTGCCAGCAGCTTATTCTTCCGGGGGGACGAAGCTCTCTTT. Amino acids: CASSLFFRGDEALF.

The V call is TRBV5-1, the J call TRBJ2-7; 9 bases are a match to TRBD1. This CDR3 spans 14 amino acids. V lost 3 bases, J lost 5 bases, and 6 bases stayed unmatched. Germline V lookup: CDR1 SGHRS, CDR2 YFSETQ. In nucleotides, the CDR3 is TGCGCCAGCAGCTCCGGGACAGGGAGCGACGAGCAGTACTTC. Translated: CASSSGTGSDEQYF.

This clonotype was picked up many times. V is TRBV27 and J is TRBJ2-3; a weak D match, TRBD1 (6 bases). The CDR3 length is 16 residues. The V gene lost 7 bases and the J gene lost 3 bases, with 20 bases spanning the gap. CDR1 and CDR2 from the germline V gene are MNHEY and SMNVEV (reference sequence). The CDR3 spells CASNLMGSQGTDTQYF. Written as DNA, the CDR3 is TGTGCCAGCAACCTCATGGGATCTCAGGGGACAGATACGCAGTATTTT.

This clonotype was picked up many times. The chain recombines TRBV7-8 with TRBJ1-4; unclear D gene. In germline, CDR1 is SGHVS, CDR2 FQNEAQ. This CDR3 region has 14 residues. The ends were cut back, 2 bases at V and 3 bases at J, with 7 bases in the middle. This CDR3 reads CASSLRTANEKLFF. For the CDR3, the DNA is TGTGCCAGCAGCTTAAGGACCGCTAATGAAAAACTGTTTTTT.

The chain employs TRBV13 and TRBJ2-1; D remains unclear. Trimming removed 5 bases at V and 10 bases at J, with 12 bases between. The germline CDR1 and CDR2 sequences are PRHDT and FYEKMQ (reference sequence). The CDR3 has 12 residues. The CDR3 protein is CASSTPLREQFF. The CDR3 nucleotides read TGTGCCAGCAGCACACCCTTGAGGGAGCAGTTCTTC.

The chain is built from TRBV7-9 and TRBJ2-1, with unresolved D. The V end lost 7 bases, the J end lost 9 bases, and 19 bases lay between the germline ends. The CDR3 is made up of 14 amino acids. From germline, CDR1 is SEHNR and CDR2 FQNEAQ (reference sequence). CDR3 region: CASIPLSQVLEQFF. DNA for the CDR3: TGTGCCAGCATTCCCCTCTCTCAGGTGCTTGAGCAGTTCTTC.

The rearrangement joins TRBV20-1 to TRBJ2-1; tentatively, D is TRBD2 (5 bases). The CDR3 has 14 residues. The V end was cut by 8 bases, the J end by 8 bases, with 22 bases between. Germline lookup yields CDR1 DFQATT and CDR2 SNEGSKA (reference sequence). CDR3 DNA: TGCAGTAGGGAACCTCTGCTAGCCCCTTATGAGCAGTTCTTC. It yields the protein CSREPLLAPYEQFF.

The chain links TRBV10-1 to TRBJ2-2; TRBD2 might be the D (6 bases). Trimming took 7 bases from V and 5 from J, leaving 11 bases between them. The CDR3 runs 13 residues. Germline V gene data show CDR1 as WNHNN and CDR2 as SYGVQD (reference sequence). The CDR3 bases are TGCGCCAGCAATTCTGCGGGGACCGGGGAGCTGTTTTTT. This encodes CASNSAGTGELFF.

Note on this clonotype: With a much larger clone just one base away, this may be a read error. This chain connects TRBV7-9 to TRBJ1-2, with D maybe TRBD1 (5 bases). The V end was cut by 0 bases, the J end by 5 bases, with 10 bases between. Germline V CDR1 and CDR2: SEHNR, FQNEAQ (reference sequence). This CDR3 is built from 14 residues. The CDR3 is CASSLAGLGYGYTF. CDR3 DNA sequence: TGTGCCAGCAGCTTAGCGGGACTTGGATATGGCTACACCTTC.

This clonotype was seen at least ten times. V and J are TRBV19 and TRBJ1-2; TRBD1 might be the D (5 bases). The germline V gene encodes CDR1 LNHDA and CDR2 SQIVND (reference sequence). CDR3 length: 15 residues. V gave up 5 bases and J gave up 3 bases, with 16 bases separating them. CDR3 in amino acids: CASSFLKGKHYGYTF. As DNA, the CDR3 is TGTGCCAGTAGTTTCCTGAAGGGGAAGCACTATGGCTACACCTTC.

This chain links TRBV5-8 with TRBJ1-3, with D possibly matching TRBD1 (5 bases). In germline, CDR1 is SGHTS, CDR2 YDEGEE. This CDR3 comprises 19 residues. Trimming pared 0 bases from V and 0 bases from J, leaving 19 bases between. DNA for the CDR3: TGTGCCAGCAGCTTGGCCGCTTGGAGGGGCTCAGTCTCTGGAAACACCATATATTTT. Amino acid sequence: CASSLAAWRGSVSGNTIYF.

This clonotype was counted at least ten times. The germline gene is not matched at one end of the junction; a read error may be the cause. The V gene is TRBV3-1, the J gene TRBJ2-2; D not certain. Per the germline V gene, CDR1 is LGHDT and CDR2 is YNNKEL (reference sequence). The CDR3 totals 13 residues. The CDR3 loop is CASSQGRYGELFF. CDR3 coding DNA: TGTGCCAGCAGTCAAGGCCGGTACGGGGAGCTGTTTTTT.

The table lists this clonotype with many counts. This chain connects TRBV15 to TRBJ2-1, with 8 bases lining up with TRBD1. V was pared by 6 bases and J by 1 base, with 14 bases of the junction left unmatched. This CDR3 has 18 residues. The germline V gene has CDR1 LNHNV and CDR2 YYDKDF (reference sequence). This CDR3 reads CATRSLRGQRSSYNEQFF. CDR3 coding DNA: TGTGCCACCAGGTCCCTCAGGGGGCAGAGGTCGTCCTACAATGAGCAGTTCTTC.

This clonotype was recorded at least ten times. CDR3 sequence reads: CASSDPGYSNQPQHF. The CDR3 bases are TGTGCCAGTAGTGACCCGGGATATAGCAATCAGCCCCAGCATTTT. The chain joins TRBV19 to TRBJ1-5; D gene unclear. Germline V CDR1 and CDR2: LNHDA, SQIVND (reference sequence). The CDR3 extends over 15 amino acids. Trimming stripped 5 bases from V and 0 bases from J, with 11 bases between.

At least ten counts were recorded for this clonotype. The chain joins TRBV10-2 to TRBJ1-2; 9 bases match TRBD1. Trimming at V came to 10 bases and at J to 2 bases, leaving 11 bases not matched to a gene. Germline CDR1 WSHSY, CDR2 SAAADI. The CDR3 runs to 15 residues. CDR3 region: CATRLGQGSNYGYTF. In nucleotides, the CDR3 is TGCGCCACCAGGCTGGGACAGGGTTCGAACTATGGCTACACCTTC.

The gene calls are TRBV6-1 and TRBJ1-5; no clear D gene. Looked up from germline, CDR1 is MNHNS and CDR2 is SASEGT. The CDR3 contains 13 residues. Trimming shortened V by 6 bases and J by 3 bases, and 9 bases separated the two germline ends. The CDR3 region is CASSSDLNQPQHF. CDR3 DNA: TGTGCCAGCAGCTCGGACCTCAATCAGCCCCAGCATTTT.

This clonotype has ten or more counts. The chain employs TRBV27 and TRBJ1-2; TRBD1 might be the D (6 bases). There are 13 residues in the CDR3. Germline CDR1 reads MNHEY; CDR2 reads SMNVEV (reference sequence). The ends were cut back, 4 bases at V and 10 bases at J, with 16 bases in the middle. The CDR3 nucleotides read TGTGCCAGCAGTTACAGGGCGGGGTGGGACTACACCTTC. This gives the protein CASSYRAGWDYTF.

V and J are TRBV9 and TRBJ1-2; D is uncertain. The V end lost 5 bases, the J end lost 3 bases, and 17 bases lay between the germline ends. Germline assignment: CDR1 SGDLS and CDR2 YYNGEE. The CDR3 is made up of 15 amino acids. CDR3 loop: CASRDSDGPHYGYTF. As DNA, the CDR3 is TGTGCCAGCAGAGATTCGGACGGACCACACTATGGCTACACCTTC.